Each of the 8 T cell receptor beta chains below was sequenced from the same sample in a study of OX40 agonist ivuxolimab in advanced cancers. Clones were read by immunoSEQ multiplex PCR, and TCRdb kept only the in-frame ones, dropping some. The top ten clones hold less than 0.4% of a sample with tens of thousands of clones, about nine tenths of them seen once. The sample consisted of CD4+ or CD8+ T cells sorted from blood, taken in a trial of the OX40 agonist ivuxolimab. The receptor set was obtained from an adult with an advanced solid tumor such as melanoma, head and neck, liver or kidney cancer.

The rearrangement uses TRBV10-2 and TRBJ2-3; TRBD2 agrees at 12 bases. Germline V gives CDR1 WSHSY, CDR2 SAAADI. V trimming: 0 bases; J trimming: 0 bases; junction bases outside the gene matches: 7. The CDR3 contains 19 residues. The DNA of the CDR3 is TGCGCCAGCAGTGAGTCATGGCCTAGCGGGAGGGCAAGCACAGATACGCAGTATTTT. Its protein product is CASSESWPSGRASTDTQYF.

This clone is labeled medium-sized. V and J are TRBV5-1 and TRBJ1-3; 8 positions match TRBD1. This CDR3 comprises 17 residues. Germline V gene lookup returns CDR1 SGHRS and CDR2 YFSETQ. The junction had 9 bases not matched to a gene; V was cut back by 0 bases and J by 4 bases. This CDR3 is CASSLASGQGRGNTIYF. In DNA, the CDR3 is TGCGCCAGCAGCTTGGCCTCTGGACAGGGACGAGGAAACACCATATATTTT.

This chain joins TRBV20-1 and TRBJ2-7, with a tentative D call TRBD1 (6 bases). Germline lookup yields CDR1 DFQATT and CDR2 SNEGSKA (reference sequence). With 5 bases removed from V and 6 bases from J, the gap between germline ends came to 8 bases. There are 10 residues in the CDR3. The CDR3 DNA reads TGCAGTGCTGGGGGCGGCGAGCAGTACTTC. Translating it yields CSAGGGEQYF.

The chain recombines TRBV5-1 with TRBJ1-4, with 8 bases fitting TRBD1. After removal of 0 bases from V and 6 bases from J, the junction contained 4 bases not matched to a gene. The CDR3 totals 15 residues. Looked up from germline, CDR1 is SGHRS and CDR2 is YFSETQ. This chain's CDR3 is CASSLAGTGYEKLFF. The CDR3, as DNA: TGCGCCAGCAGCTTGGCCGGGACAGGTTATGAAAAACTGTTTTTT.

The chain employs TRBV19 and TRBJ2-6, with D perhaps assigned TRBD1 or TRBD2 (5 bases each). The germline V gene encodes CDR1 LNHDA and CDR2 SQIVND (reference sequence). V was shortened by 9 bases and J by 0 bases, with 15 bases between the two germline ends. The CDR3 is made up of 16 amino acids. The CDR3 region is CASRDRRNSGANVLTF. In DNA, the CDR3 is TGTGCCAGCCGGGACCGGCGGAACTCTGGGGCCAACGTCCTGACTTTC.

This chain links TRBV27 with TRBJ1-2, with 7 bases matching TRBD1. The length of the CDR3 is 13 residues. Looked up from germline, CDR1 is MNHEY and CDR2 is SMNVEV (reference sequence). Trimming at V came to 5 bases and at J to 6 bases, leaving 6 bases not matched to a gene. CDR3: CASSPGQRNGYTF. The CDR3 DNA reads as TGTGCCAGCAGTCCGGGACAGCGCAATGGCTACACCTTC.

This chain uses TRBV5-1 with TRBJ2-5; possibly TRBD1 or TRBD2 for D (6 bases each). The CDR3 is made up of 14 amino acids. The V end was cut by 4 bases, the J end by 1 base, with 11 bases between. The germline V gene encodes CDR1 SGHRS and CDR2 YFSETQ. The CDR3 DNA is TGCGCCAGCAGCCCGAGGGGGGTCCAAGAGACCCAGTACTTC. Protein: CASSPRGVQETQYF. The whole variable domain, filled in from reference TRBV5-1 and TRBJ2-5, reads KAGVTQTPRYLIKTRGQQVTLSCSPISGHRSVSWYQQTPGQGLQFLFEYFSETQRNKGNFPGRFSGRQFSNSRSEMNVSTLELGDSALYLCASSPRGVQETQYFGPGTRLLVL.

This chain connects TRBV10-3 to TRBJ2-3; a possible D gene is TRBD2 (5 bases). The germline V gene encodes CDR1 ENHRY and CDR2 SYGVKD. The CDR3 length is 11 residues. V shed 6 bases and J shed 4 bases, with 5 bases lying between them. The CDR3 region has the DNA TGTGCCATCAGACTAGCAGATACGCAGTATTTT. Protein product: CAIRLADTQYF.